The clone carrying this T cell receptor beta chain has only one observation. Germline values: CDR1 SQVTM, CDR2 ANQGSEA. The ends lost 7 bases at V and 10 bases at J; junction bases unmatched: 16. This CDR3 comprises 14 residues. TCRdb's copy holds only in-frame clones and misses some; the assay was immunoSEQ multiplex PCR. The sample contains around 290,000 clones, roughly nine tenths of which appear only once. The data were obtained in a study of blood T cell repertoires in COVID-19. Study-wide background: Acute and convalescent COVID-19 specimens originated in the United States, Italy and Spain. From T cells, B-cell-depleted T cells, or PBMCs came the material, which was cDNA or gDNA.

The participants were between roughly 18 and 89 years old and came from 24 US areas. Donors in Cohort 3 who had recovered were those with two negative PCRs, healthcare professional clearance, or resolution of their symptoms. The sequence was collected from a woman between 18 and 29 years old who had recovered from COVID-19. Sequencing was performed on PBMCs or T cells enriched from blood (not recorded which). The V call is TRBV29-1, the J call TRBJ1-2; 9 nucleotides line up with TRBD1. CDR3 sequence reads: CSAHTEDRGFFYTF. The CDR3 nucleotides read TGCAGCGCCCACACGGAGGACAGGGGCTTTTTCTACACCTTC. The whole variable domain, remainder taken from reference TRBV29-1 and TRBJ1-2, is SAVISQKPSRDICQRGTSLTIQCQVDSQVTMMFWYRQQPGQSLTLIATANQGSEATYESGFVIDKFPISRPNLTFSTLTVSNMSPEDSSIYLCSAHTEDRGFFYTFGSGTRLTVV.